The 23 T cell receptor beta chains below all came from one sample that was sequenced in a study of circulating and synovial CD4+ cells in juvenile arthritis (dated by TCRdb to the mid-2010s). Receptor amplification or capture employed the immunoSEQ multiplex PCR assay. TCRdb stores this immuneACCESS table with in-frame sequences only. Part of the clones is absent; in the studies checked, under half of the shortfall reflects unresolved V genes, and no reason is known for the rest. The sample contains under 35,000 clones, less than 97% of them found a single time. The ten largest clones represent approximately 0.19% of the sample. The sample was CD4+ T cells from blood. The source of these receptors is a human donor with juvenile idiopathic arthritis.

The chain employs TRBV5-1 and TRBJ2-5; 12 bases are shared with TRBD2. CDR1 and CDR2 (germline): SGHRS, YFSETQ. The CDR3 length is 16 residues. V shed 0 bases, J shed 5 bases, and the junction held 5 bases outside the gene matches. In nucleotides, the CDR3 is TGCGCCAGCAGCTTGGAGGGGACTAGCGGGTGGGAGACCCAGTACTTC. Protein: CASSLEGTSGWETQYF.

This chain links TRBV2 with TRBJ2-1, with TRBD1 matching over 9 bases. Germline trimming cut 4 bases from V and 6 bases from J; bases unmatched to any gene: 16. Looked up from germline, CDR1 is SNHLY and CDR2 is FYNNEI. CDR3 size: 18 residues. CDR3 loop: CASSGLKGQGGAGNEQFF. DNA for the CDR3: TGTGCCAGCAGTGGGTTGAAGGGACAGGGCGGCGCGGGCAATGAGCAGTTCTTC.

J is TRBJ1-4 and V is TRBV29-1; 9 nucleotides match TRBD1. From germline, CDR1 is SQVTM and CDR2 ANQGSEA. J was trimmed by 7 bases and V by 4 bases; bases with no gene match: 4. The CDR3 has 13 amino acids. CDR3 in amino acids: CSVGQGGREKLFF. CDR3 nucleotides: TGCAGCGTTGGACAGGGGGGGCGTGAAAAACTGTTTTTT.

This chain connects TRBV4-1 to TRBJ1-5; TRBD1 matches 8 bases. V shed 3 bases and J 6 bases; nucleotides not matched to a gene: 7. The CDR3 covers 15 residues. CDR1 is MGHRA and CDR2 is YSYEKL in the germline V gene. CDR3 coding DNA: TGCGCCAGCAGCCAGTCGGACAGGGAGCTTCAGCCCCAGCATTTT. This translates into CASSQSDRELQPQHF.

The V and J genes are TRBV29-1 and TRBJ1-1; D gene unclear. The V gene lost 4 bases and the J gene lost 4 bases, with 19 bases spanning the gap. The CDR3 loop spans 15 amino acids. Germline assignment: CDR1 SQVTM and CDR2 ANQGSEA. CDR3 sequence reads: CSVGFAGRVGTEAFF. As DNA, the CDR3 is TGCAGCGTTGGATTTGCGGGCAGAGTCGGCACTGAAGCTTTCTTT.

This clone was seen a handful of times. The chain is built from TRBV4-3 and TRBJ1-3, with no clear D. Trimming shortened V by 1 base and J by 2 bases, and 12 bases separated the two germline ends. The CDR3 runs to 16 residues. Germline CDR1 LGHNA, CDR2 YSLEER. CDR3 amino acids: CASSQGTTVAGNTIYF. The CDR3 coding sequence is TGCGCCAGCAGCCAAGGTACGACTGTGGCTGGAAACACCATATATTTT.

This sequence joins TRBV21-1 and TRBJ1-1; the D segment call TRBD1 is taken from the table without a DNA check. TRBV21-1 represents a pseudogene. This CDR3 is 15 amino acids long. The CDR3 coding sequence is TGTGCCAGCAGCAGTCACAGGGGGAATAACACTGAAGCTTTCTTT. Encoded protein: CASSSHRGNNTEAFF.

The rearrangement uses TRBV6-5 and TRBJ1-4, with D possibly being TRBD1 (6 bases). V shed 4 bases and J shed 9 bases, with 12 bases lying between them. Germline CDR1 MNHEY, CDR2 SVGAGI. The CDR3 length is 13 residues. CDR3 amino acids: CASSLGALKKLFF. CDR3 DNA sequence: TGTGCCAGCAGTTTGGGGGCCCTTAAAAAACTGTTTTTT.

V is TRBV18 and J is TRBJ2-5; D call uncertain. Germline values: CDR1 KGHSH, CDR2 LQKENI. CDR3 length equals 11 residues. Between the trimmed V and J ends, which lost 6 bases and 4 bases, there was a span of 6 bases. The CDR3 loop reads CASSTGETQYF. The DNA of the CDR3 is TGTGCCAGCTCTACGGGAGAGACCCAGTACTTC.

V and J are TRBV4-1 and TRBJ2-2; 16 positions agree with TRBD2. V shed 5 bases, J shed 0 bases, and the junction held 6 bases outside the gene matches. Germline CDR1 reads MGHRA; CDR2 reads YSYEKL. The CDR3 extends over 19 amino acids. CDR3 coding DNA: TGCGCCAGCAGCGCCTTGGGACTAGCGGGAGGGCCGAACACCGGGGAGCTGTTTTTT. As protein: CASSALGLAGGPNTGELFF.

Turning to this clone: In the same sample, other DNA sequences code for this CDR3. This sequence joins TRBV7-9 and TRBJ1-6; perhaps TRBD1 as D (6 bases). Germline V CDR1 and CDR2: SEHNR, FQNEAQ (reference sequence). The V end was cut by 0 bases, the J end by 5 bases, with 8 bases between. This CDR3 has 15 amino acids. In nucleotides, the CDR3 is TGTGCCAGCAGCTTAGCAGGGGGTGATAATTCACCCCTCCACTTT. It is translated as CASSLAGGDNSPLHF.

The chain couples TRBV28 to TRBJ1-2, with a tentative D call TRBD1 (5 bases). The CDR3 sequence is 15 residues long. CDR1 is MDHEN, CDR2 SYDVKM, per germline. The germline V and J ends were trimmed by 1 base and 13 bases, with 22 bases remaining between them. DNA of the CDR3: TGTGCCAGCAGTTTATATACCCTCATGACGGGTGGGGCCACCTTC. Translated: CASSLYTLMTGGATF.

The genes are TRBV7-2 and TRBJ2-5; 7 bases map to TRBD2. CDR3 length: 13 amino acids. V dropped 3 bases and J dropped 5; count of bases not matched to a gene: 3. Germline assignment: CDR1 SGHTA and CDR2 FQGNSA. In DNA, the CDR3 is TGTGCCAGCAGCTTTAAGCGGGACGAGACCCAGTACTTC. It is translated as CASSFKRDETQYF. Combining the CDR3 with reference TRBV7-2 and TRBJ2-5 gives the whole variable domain GAGVSQSPSNKVTEKGKDVELRCDPISGHTALYWYRQSLGQGLEFLIYFQGNSAPDKSGLPSDRFSAERTGGSVSTLTIQRTQQEDSAVYLCASSFKRDETQYFGPGTRLLVL.

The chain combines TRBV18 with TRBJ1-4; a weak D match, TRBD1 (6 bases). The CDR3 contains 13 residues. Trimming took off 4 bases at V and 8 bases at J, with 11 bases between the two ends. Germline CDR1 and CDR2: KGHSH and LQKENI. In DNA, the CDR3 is TGTGCCAGCTCACGGAGTAGGGGGGAAAAACTGTTTTTT. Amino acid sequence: CASSRSRGEKLFF.

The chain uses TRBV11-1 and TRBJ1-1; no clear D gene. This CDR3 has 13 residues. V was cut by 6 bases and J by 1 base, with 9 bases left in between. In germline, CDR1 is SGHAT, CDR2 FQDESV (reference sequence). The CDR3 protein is CASRTFGNTEAFF. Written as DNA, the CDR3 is TGTGCCAGCAGGACATTTGGGAACACTGAAGCTTTCTTT.

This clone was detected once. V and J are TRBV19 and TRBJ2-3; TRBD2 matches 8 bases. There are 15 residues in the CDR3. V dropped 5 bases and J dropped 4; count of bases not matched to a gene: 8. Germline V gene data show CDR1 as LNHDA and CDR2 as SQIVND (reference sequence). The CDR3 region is CASSSGTRGADTQYF. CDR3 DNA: TGTGCCAGTAGTTCCGGGACTAGGGGTGCAGATACGCAGTATTTT.

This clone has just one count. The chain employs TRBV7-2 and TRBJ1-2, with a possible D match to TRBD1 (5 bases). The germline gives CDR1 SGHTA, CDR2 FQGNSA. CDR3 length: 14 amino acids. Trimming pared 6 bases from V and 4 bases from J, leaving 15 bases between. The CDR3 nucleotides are TGTGCCAGCAGTAAGGGTGGGGCGAGCTATGGCTACACCTTC. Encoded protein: CASSKGGASYGYTF.

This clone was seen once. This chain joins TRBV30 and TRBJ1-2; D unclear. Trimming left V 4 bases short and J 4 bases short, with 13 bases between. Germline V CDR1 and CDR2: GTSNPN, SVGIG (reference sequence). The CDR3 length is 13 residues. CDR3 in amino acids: CAWIPDKSYGYTF. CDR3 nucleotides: TGTGCCTGGATCCCCGACAAGTCCTATGGCTACACCTTC.

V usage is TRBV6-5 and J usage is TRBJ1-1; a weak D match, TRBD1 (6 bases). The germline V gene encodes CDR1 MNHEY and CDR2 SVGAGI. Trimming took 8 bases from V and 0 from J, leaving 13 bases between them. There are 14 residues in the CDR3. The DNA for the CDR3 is TGTGCCAGCGGAAGAGGGACACTGAACACTGAAGCTTTCTTT. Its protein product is CASGRGTLNTEAFF.

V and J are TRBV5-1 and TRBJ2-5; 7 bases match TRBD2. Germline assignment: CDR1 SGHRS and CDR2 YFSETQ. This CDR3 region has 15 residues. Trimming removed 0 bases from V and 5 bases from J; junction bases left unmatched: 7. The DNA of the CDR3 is TGCGCCAGCAGCTTGGCCACCGGGGGAGGGGAGACCCAGTACTTC. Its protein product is CASSLATGGGETQYF.

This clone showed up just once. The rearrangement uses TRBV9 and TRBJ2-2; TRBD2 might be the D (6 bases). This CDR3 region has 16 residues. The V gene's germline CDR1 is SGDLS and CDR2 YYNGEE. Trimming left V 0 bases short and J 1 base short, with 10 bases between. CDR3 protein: CASSVEPGLNTGELFF. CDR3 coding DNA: TGTGCCAGCAGCGTAGAACCGGGACTGAACACCGGGGAGCTGTTTTTT.

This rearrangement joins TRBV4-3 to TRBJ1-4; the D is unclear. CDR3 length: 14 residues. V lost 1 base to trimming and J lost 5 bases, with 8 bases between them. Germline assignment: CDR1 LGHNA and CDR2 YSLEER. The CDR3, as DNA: TGCGCCAGCAGCCAAGGGGTCGGGAATGAAAAACTGTTTTTT. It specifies CASSQGVGNEKLFF.

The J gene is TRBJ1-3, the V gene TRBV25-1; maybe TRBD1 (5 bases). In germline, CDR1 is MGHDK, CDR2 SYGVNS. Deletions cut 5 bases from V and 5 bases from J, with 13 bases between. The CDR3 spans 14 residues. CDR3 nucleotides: TGTGCCAGCAGTACCCGGGGGGGAAGAAACACCATATATTTT. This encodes CASSTRGGRNTIYF.